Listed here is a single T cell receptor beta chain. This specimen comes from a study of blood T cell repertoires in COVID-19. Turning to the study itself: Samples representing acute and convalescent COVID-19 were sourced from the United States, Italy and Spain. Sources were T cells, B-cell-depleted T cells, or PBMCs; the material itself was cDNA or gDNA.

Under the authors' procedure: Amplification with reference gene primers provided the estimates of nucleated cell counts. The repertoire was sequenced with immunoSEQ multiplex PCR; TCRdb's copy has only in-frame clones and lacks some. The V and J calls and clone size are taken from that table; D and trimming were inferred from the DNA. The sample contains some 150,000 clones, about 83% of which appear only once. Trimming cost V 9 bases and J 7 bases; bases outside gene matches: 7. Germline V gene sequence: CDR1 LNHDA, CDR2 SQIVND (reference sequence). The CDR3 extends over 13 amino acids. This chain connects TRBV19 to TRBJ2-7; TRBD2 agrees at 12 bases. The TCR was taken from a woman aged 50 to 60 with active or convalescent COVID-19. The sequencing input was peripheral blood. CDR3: CASQLAGGAEQYF. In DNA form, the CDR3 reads TGTGCCAGCCAACTAGCGGGAGGAGCGGAGCAGTACTTC.